The entry below gives a single T cell receptor beta chain sequence along with its context. This clonotype was observed many times. Its antigen target is currently unknown. No base quality information exists; no much larger clone differs at one position. The Immunoverse kit was used to build TCR libraries from 400 ng RNA, with molecular barcoded adaptors covering alpha/delta and beta/gamma chains. TCR library preparation used the same RNA that went into transcriptome sequencing. Sequencing of TCR libraries was carried out on an Illumina HiSeq 4000 with 2 x 150 cycles. The study's processing was this. TCR reads were aligned to human V, D, J and C references and assembled into CDR3 clonotypes with MiXCR, including quality filtering and error correction. The tcR package in R was used for analysis of clonotype counts and gene usage diversity. For inspection of raw mapping reads, RNA-seq reads were mapped by STAR aligner version 2.5.3a onto GRCh37 of the human genome. IR-seq fastq files were randomly downsampled with Seqtk 1.3 to test the effect of sequencing depth on detected clonotypes. TCRdb trimmed the raw reads at Q25, called clones with MiXCR and kept productive beta chains. Entries that share a CDR3 protein sequence are merged under the most common genes and DNA. In this record, the V and J calls reflect TCRdb's handling and not the investigators' own analysis. This sample has over 25,000 distinct CDR3 sequences in its table, and around 14% of those were observed once. Together, the top ten hold about 48% of the sample.

Each patient had bone marrow sampled at the time of active disease. Ficoll-Hypaque density gradient centrifugation was used to isolate the bone marrow mononuclear cells. Myeloma plasma cells were removed and CD138-negative cells were collected by negative selection after labeling with CD138 magnetic microbeads on a MACS separator. Flow cytometry on an Attune NxT with CD138 antibodies was used to check the purity of the isolated cells. TRIzol reagent was used to extract total RNA, which was then quantified with a NanoDrop spectrophotometer. For each patient, the CD138-negative bone marrow sample underwent paired RNA-seq and IR-seq. The sample originates from a study of read filtering for tumor transcriptome and immune sequencing (TCRdb year 2020). About the study as a whole: The cohort was composed of approximately 17 male and 14 to 15 female patients, with a mean age of approximately 66 years and an age range of about 45 to 90. By revised international staging, fewer than ten patients were R-ISS I, 15 to 20 were R-ISS II and more than five were R-ISS III. Whole-transcriptome libraries were prepared with the TruSeq RNA Access Library Prep Kit after DNase treatment. Per sample, about 4.05 to 11 million TCR-region mapped reads were obtained with IR-seq, compared with only about 80 to 1273 with RNA-seq. The study compared TCR repertoires from targeted immune repertoire sequencing and bulk whole-transcriptome sequencing run on the same bone marrow samples. One main goal was a read-filtering strategy for immune repertoire data, in particular deciding whether clonotypes backed by only one read should be removed.

On the study overall, not on this receptor specifically: In IR-seq, single-read clonotypes were roughly 82% of clonotypes but around 3.6% of total reads; in RNA-seq they were roughly 72% of clonotypes and around 40% of reads. The correlation between IR-seq and RNA-seq shared clonotype proportions rose when single-read clonotypes were removed. Compared with RNA-seq, IR-seq captured clonotypes at much higher depth and more reliably, and a smaller IR-seq throughput was enough to identify most shared clonotypes. The sorted CD138-negative fraction was composed of a mixed bone marrow immune population rather than of purified T cells.

V is cut back by 6 bases and J by 0 bases, with 5 bases in the junction unmatched. There are 18 amino acids in the CDR3, from cysteine to phenylalanine inclusive. Kept here is only the CDR3 DNA, which spans 54 bases and is read in frame from base 1. For CDR1 and CDR2, the germline V gene lists MNHEY and SVGEGT. The receptor's source is a donor at least 40 years old with multiple myeloma. Sequencing was performed on a population of CD138-negative cells sorted from bone marrow. The label giving this sample's cell subset or site can be read as: bone marrow mononuclear cells depleted of CD138+ plasma/myeloma cells by negative magnetic selection. Recombination joined TRBV6-2 or TRBV6-3 with TRBJ2-1, and TRBD2 matches 16 of the central bases. CDR3 sequence: CASSLGTSGRASYNEQFF. The DNA sequence is as follows: TGTGCCAGCAGCCTCGGGACTAGCGGGAGGGCCTCCTACAATGAGCAGTTCTTC.